These T cell receptor beta chains were read from a single sample in a study of shared clonotypes between healthy human individuals. The method was immunoSEQ multiplex PCR; TCRdb's version includes in-frame clones alone and lacks a portion of them. The repertoire holds some 2.1 million clones, with 85% to 95% as singletons. The sample taken for sequencing was naive CD4+ T cells sorted from blood. All receptors derive from a man in his late teens or twenties in good health. Each CDR3 is given with its conserved first and last residue. The order of the fields is J gene, V gene, CDR3 length, clone size, D gene, CDR3 protein, CDR3 DNA. D genes are given only for firm matches. Clone size is not always given. Where it is, it says once, few, many or a class for expanded clones.

J: TRBJ1-2; V: TRBV5-4; length: 13; size: once; D: TRBD1; CDR3: CASSLRDREGYTF; DNA: TGTGCCAGCAGCTTGAGGGACAGGGAAGGCTACACCTTC
J: TRBJ2-1; V: TRBV6-6; length: 14; size: .; D: TRBD1; CDR3: CASSPDRVHNEQFF; DNA: TGTGCCAGCAGTCCCGACAGGGTCCACAATGAGCAGTTCTTC
J: TRBJ1-1; V: TRBV19; length: 13; size: once; D: .; CDR3: CASSRIGGTEAFF; DNA: TGTGCCAGTAGCAGGATAGGGGGCACTGAAGCTTTCTTT
J: TRBJ2-7; V: TRBV18; length: 13; size: .; D: .; CDR3: CASSEAPGYEQYF; DNA: TGTGCCAGCTCAGAGGCACCCGGGTACGAGCAGTACTTC
J: TRBJ2-7; V: TRBV11-2; length: 14; size: .; D: .; CDR3: CASSPTGGAYEQYF; DNA: TGTGCCAGCAGCCCCACCGGGGGTGCCTACGAGCAGTACTTC
J: TRBJ1-1; V: TRBV19; length: 13; size: .; D: .; CDR3: CASSILMNTEAFF; DNA: TGTGCCAGTAGTATTTTGATGAACACTGAAGCTTTCTTT
J: TRBJ1-1; V: TRBV5-1; length: 15; size: .; D: .; CDR3: CASSSLTGMNTEAFF; DNA: TGCGCCAGCAGTTCATTGACAGGTATGAACACTGAAGCTTTCTTT
J: TRBJ2-1; V: TRBV6-6; length: 13; size: once; D: TRBD2; CDR3: CASKRLAGDEQFF; DNA: TGTGCCAGCAAAAGACTAGCGGGAGATGAGCAGTTCTTC
J: TRBJ1-2; V: TRBV4-1; length: 15; size: .; D: .; CDR3: CASSQVLGINYGYTF; DNA: TGCGCCAGCAGCCAAGTGCTAGGGATTAACTATGGCTACACCTTC
J: TRBJ1-2; V: TRBV19; length: 14; size: .; D: TRBD1; CDR3: CASSTQGTNYGYTF; DNA: TGTGCCAGTAGTACACAGGGGACCAACTATGGCTACACCTTC
J: TRBJ2-5; V: TRBV18; length: 17; size: .; D: TRBD2; CDR3: CASSLGTSGGYQETQYF; DNA: TGTGCCAGCTCACTCGGGACTAGCGGGGGCTACCAAGAGACCCAGTACTTC
J: TRBJ2-2; V: TRBV9; length: 12; size: .; D: TRBD2; CDR3: CASGTSTGELFF; DNA: TGTGCCAGTGGGACTAGTACCGGGGAGCTGTTTTTT
J: TRBJ2-7; V: TRBV7-2; length: 13; size: .; D: .; CDR3: CASSLSGSYEQYF; DNA: TGTGCCAGCAGCCTTAGCGGCTCCTACGAGCAGTACTTC
J: TRBJ2-2; V: TRBV9; length: 16; size: .; D: TRBD2; CDR3: CASSVVPGGGTGELFF; DNA: TGTGCCAGCAGCGTAGTCCCGGGAGGTGGGACCGGGGAGCTGTTTTTT
J: TRBJ2-2; V: TRBV7-9; length: 14; size: .; D: .; CDR3: CASSRGSNTGELFF; DNA: TGTGCCAGCAGCCGGGGCTCGAACACCGGGGAGCTGTTTTTT
J: TRBJ1-2; V: TRBV19; length: 12; size: .; D: .; CDR3: CASSIKESSYTF; DNA: TGTGCCAGTAGTATTAAGGAAAGCAGCTACACCTTC
J: TRBJ1-1; V: TRBV6-5; length: 14; size: .; D: .; CDR3: CASSYEPSNTEAFF; DNA: TGTGCCAGCAGTTACGAGCCCTCGAACACTGAAGCTTTCTTT
J: TRBJ1-5; V: TRBV30; length: 13; size: few; D: .; CDR3: CAWSGQINQPQHF; DNA: TGTGCCTGGAGTGGACAGATTAATCAGCCCCAGCATTTT
J: TRBJ2-7; V: TRBV28; length: 15; size: .; D: .; CDR3: CASSLSRQGTYEQYF; DNA: TGTGCCAGCAGTTTAAGCCGGCAGGGGACCTACGAGCAGTACTTC
J: TRBJ1-2; V: TRBV9; length: 14; size: .; D: .; CDR3: CASSVEGGLGGYTF; DNA: TGTGCCAGCAGCGTAGAGGGGGGCTTAGGCGGCTACACCTTC
J: TRBJ2-7; V: TRBV15; length: 15; size: .; D: .; CDR3: CATRPGNTGSYEQYF; DNA: TGTGCCACCAGACCGGGAAACACCGGCTCCTACGAGCAGTACTTC
J: TRBJ1-4; V: TRBV7-2; length: 15; size: once; D: .; CDR3: CASSLDRQPNEKLFF; DNA: TGTGCCAGCAGCTTAGACAGACAACCTAATGAAAAACTGTTTTTT
J: TRBJ2-1; V: TRBV9; length: 15; size: .; D: .; CDR3: CASSVGQARHNEQFF; DNA: TGTGCCAGCAGCGTAGGGCAGGCACGCCACAATGAGCAGTTCTTC
J: TRBJ1-4; V: TRBV10-3; length: 15; size: .; D: TRBD1; CDR3: CASRGTGGANEKLFF; DNA: TGTGCCAGCAGGGGAACAGGGGGTGCTAATGAAAAACTGTTTTTT
J: TRBJ1-2; V: TRBV6-1; length: 12; size: .; D: .; CDR3: CASSPRTSGYTF; DNA: TGTGCCAGCAGTCCACGGACGTCTGGCTACACCTTC
J: TRBJ1-2; V: TRBV30; length: 13; size: .; D: TRBD1; CDR3: CAWSDRGDYGYTF; DNA: TGTGCCTGGAGTGACAGGGGTGACTATGGCTACACCTTC
J: TRBJ2-2; V: TRBV7-9; length: 15; size: .; D: .; CDR3: CASTQGILNTGELFF; DNA: TGTGCCAGCACCCAGGGCATTTTGAACACCGGGGAGCTGTTTTTT
J: TRBJ1-1; V: TRBV20-1; length: 10; size: .; D: .; CDR3: CSARESEAFF; DNA: TGCAGTGCTAGAGAAAGTGAAGCTTTCTTT
J: TRBJ2-3; V: TRBV6-1; length: 14; size: .; D: .; CDR3: CASSESWGADTQYF; DNA: TGTGCCAGCAGTGAAAGCTGGGGGGCAGATACGCAGTATTTT
J: TRBJ1-4; V: TRBV30; length: 13; size: .; D: .; CDR3: CAWRGEGHEKLFF; DNA: TGTGCCTGGAGGGGAGAGGGTCATGAAAAACTGTTTTTT
J: TRBJ1-1; V: TRBV25-1; length: 14; size: .; D: .; CDR3: CASSEIGSGTEAFF; DNA: TGTGCCAGCAGTGAGATAGGGTCGGGCACTGAAGCTTTCTTT
J: TRBJ2-1; V: TRBV7-2; length: 16; size: .; D: .; CDR3: CASSRKTASFYNEQFF; DNA: TGTGCCAGCAGCCGCAAGACCGCGAGCTTTTACAATGAGCAGTTCTTC
J: TRBJ2-5; V: TRBV13; length: 15; size: .; D: TRBD2; CDR3: CASSQRLAGQETQYF; DNA: TGTGCCAGCAGCCAAAGACTAGCGGGACAAGAGACCCAGTACTTC
J: TRBJ1-6; V: TRBV11-2; length: 16; size: .; D: TRBD1; CDR3: CASSSGGGQYNSPLHF; DNA: TGTGCCAGCAGCTCTGGGGGGGGACAGTATAATTCACCCCTCCACTTT
J: TRBJ2-7; V: TRBV6-1; length: 14; size: .; D: TRBD1; CDR3: CASSRTGVSYEQYF; DNA: TGTGCCAGCAGTAGGACAGGTGTCTCCTACGAGCAGTACTTC
J: TRBJ2-1; V: TRBV30; length: 21; size: .; D: TRBD1; CDR3: CAWSRDRGQILRRGSYNEQFF; DNA: TGTGCCTGGAGTCGGGACAGGGGGCAAATCCTCCGTCGGGGATCCTACAATGAGCAGTTCTTC
J: TRBJ2-7; V: TRBV7-9; length: 15; size: .; D: .; CDR3: CASSPTGTVGDEQYF; DNA: TGTGCCAGCAGCCCCACGGGGACTGTGGGGGACGAGCAGTACTTC
J: TRBJ2-7; V: TRBV23-1; length: 14; size: .; D: .; CDR3: CASSQLRGPHEQYF; DNA: TGCGCCAGCAGTCAGCTCCGGGGGCCCCACGAGCAGTACTTC
J: TRBJ2-1; V: TRBV7-2; length: 16; size: .; D: TRBD2; CDR3: CASSLVSAGVRNEQFF; DNA: TGTGCCAGCAGCTTAGTATCAGCGGGAGTTCGTAATGAGCAGTTCTTC
J: TRBJ2-4; V: TRBV7-2; length: 15; size: .; D: .; CDR3: CASSFVTGSGDIQYF; DNA: TGTGCCAGCAGCTTTGTCACAGGGTCTGGCGACATTCAGTACTTC
J: TRBJ1-4; V: TRBV7-2; length: 15; size: .; D: .; CDR3: CASSLVEGVNEKLFF; DNA: TGTGCCAGCAGCTTAGTGGAGGGGGTTAATGAAAAACTGTTTTTT
J: TRBJ1-2; V: TRBV4-1; length: 14; size: .; D: .; CDR3: CASSQDLRLGGYTF; DNA: TGCGCCAGCAGCCAAGATCTCCGACTCGGGGGCTACACCTTC
J: TRBJ2-7; V: TRBV30; length: 11; size: .; D: .; CDR3: CAGGSSYEQYF; DNA: TGTGCCGGGGGCTCGTCCTACGAGCAGTACTTC
J: TRBJ2-3; V: TRBV5-1; length: 16; size: .; D: .; CDR3: CASSLAGTASTDTQYF; DNA: TGCGCCAGCAGCTTAGCAGGGACGGCCAGCACAGATACGCAGTATTTT
J: TRBJ2-3; V: TRBV11-2; length: 17; size: .; D: TRBD2; CDR3: CASSPRIEAGNTDTQYF; DNA: TGTGCCAGCAGCCCACGGATCGAAGCGGGAAACACAGATACGCAGTATTTT
J: TRBJ2-5; V: TRBV25-1; length: 14; size: .; D: .; CDR3: CASTLAGGGETQYF; DNA: TGTGCCAGCACCCTCGCCGGGGGTGGGGAGACCCAGTACTTC
J: TRBJ2-5; V: TRBV29-1; length: 15; size: .; D: TRBD1; CDR3: CSAPAADRGGETQYF; DNA: TGCAGCGCCCCGGCGGCGGACAGGGGCGGAGAGACCCAGTACTTC
J: TRBJ1-2; V: TRBV5-1; length: 14; size: .; D: .; CDR3: CASSTAQINYGYTF; DNA: TGCGCCAGCAGCACAGCACAGATAAACTATGGCTACACCTTC
J: TRBJ1-2; V: TRBV6-5; length: 16; size: .; D: TRBD1; CDR3: CASSYSGRGPYYGYTF; DNA: TGTGCCAGCAGTTACTCTGGCAGGGGGCCTTACTATGGCTACACCTTC
J: TRBJ2-7; V: TRBV18; length: 13; size: .; D: .; CDR3: CASSPGLDYEQYF; DNA: TGTGCCAGCTCACCGGGTTTGGACTACGAGCAGTACTTC
J: TRBJ1-1; V: TRBV7-2; length: 14; size: .; D: .; CDR3: CASSLVRGNTEAFF; DNA: TGTGCCAGCAGTTTAGTACGGGGGAACACTGAAGCTTTCTTT
J: TRBJ2-2; V: TRBV5-4; length: 12; size: .; D: .; CDR3: CASSFPTGELFF; DNA: TGTGCCAGCAGCTTCCCCACCGGGGAGCTGTTTTTT
J: TRBJ2-7; V: TRBV5-4; length: 15; size: .; D: .; CDR3: CASSLDGGNPYEQYF; DNA: TGTGCCAGCAGCTTGGATGGGGGAAATCCCTACGAGCAGTACTTC